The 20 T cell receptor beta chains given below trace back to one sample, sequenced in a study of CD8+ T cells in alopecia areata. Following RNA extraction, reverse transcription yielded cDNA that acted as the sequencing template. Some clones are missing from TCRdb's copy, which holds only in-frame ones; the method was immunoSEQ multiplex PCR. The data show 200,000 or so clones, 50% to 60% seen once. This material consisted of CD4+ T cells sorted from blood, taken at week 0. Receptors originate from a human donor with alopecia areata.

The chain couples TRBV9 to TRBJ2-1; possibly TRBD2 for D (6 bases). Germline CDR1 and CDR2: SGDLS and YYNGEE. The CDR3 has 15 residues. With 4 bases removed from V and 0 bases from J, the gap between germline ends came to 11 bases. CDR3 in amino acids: CASSPGTRSYNEQFF. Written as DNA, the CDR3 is TGTGCCAGCAGCCCAGGGACTCGCTCCTACAATGAGCAGTTCTTC.

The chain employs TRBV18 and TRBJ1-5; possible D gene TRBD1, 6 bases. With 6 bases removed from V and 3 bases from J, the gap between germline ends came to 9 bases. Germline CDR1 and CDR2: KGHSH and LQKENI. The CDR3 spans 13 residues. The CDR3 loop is CASSQGINQPQHF. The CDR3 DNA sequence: TGTGCCAGCTCCCAGGGGATCAATCAGCCCCAGCATTTT. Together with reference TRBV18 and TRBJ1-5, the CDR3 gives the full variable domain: NAGVMQNPRHLVRRRGQEARLRCSPMKGHSHVYWYRQLPEEGLKFMVYLQKENIIDESGMPKERFSAEFPKEGPSILRIQQVVRGDSAAYFCASSQGINQPQHFGDGTRLSIL.

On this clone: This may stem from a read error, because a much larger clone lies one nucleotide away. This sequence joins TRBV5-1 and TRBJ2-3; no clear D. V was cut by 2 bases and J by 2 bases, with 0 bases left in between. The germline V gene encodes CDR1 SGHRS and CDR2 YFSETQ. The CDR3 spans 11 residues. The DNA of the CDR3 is TGCGCCAGCAGCTTCACAGATACGCAGTATTTT. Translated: CASSFTDTQYF.

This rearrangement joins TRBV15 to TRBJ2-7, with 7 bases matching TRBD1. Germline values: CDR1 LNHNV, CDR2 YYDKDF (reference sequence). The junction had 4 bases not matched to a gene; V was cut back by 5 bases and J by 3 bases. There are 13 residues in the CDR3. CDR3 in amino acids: CATSGRDSYEQYF. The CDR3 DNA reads TGTGCCACCAGCGGCCGGGACAGCTACGAGCAGTACTTC.

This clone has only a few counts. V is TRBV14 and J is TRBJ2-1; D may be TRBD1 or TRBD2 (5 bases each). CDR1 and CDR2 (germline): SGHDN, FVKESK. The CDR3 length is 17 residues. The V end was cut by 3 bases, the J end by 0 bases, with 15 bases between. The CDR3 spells CASSQGVTGSSYNEQFF. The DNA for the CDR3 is TGTGCCAGCAGCCAGGGGGTGACTGGGAGCTCCTACAATGAGCAGTTCTTC.

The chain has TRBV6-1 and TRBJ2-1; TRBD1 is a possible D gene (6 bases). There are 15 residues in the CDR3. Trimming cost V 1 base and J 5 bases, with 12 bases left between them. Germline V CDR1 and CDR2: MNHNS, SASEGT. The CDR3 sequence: CASSEGAGANNEQFF. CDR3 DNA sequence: TGTGCCAGCAGTGAAGGGGCAGGGGCCAACAATGAGCAGTTCTTC.

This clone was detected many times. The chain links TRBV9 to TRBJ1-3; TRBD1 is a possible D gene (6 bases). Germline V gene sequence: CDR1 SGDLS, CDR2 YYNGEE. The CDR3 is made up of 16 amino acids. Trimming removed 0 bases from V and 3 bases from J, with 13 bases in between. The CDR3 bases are TGTGCCAGCAGCGTAGGAGGGGGAATCGGTGGAAACACCATATATTTT. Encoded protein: CASSVGGGIGGNTIYF.

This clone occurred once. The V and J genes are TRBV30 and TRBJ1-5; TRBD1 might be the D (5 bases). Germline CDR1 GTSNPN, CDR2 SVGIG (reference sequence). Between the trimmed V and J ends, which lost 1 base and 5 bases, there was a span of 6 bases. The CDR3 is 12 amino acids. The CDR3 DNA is TGTGCCTGGAGTGGGGGGGATCAGCCCCAGCATTTT. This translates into CAWSGGDQPQHF.

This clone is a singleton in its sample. CDR3 region: CATHLLAGGADTQYF. In DNA, the CDR3 is TGTGCCACACACTTGCTAGCGGGAGGGGCAGATACGCAGTATTTT. The rearrangement joins TRBV27 to TRBJ2-3, with 12 bases fitting TRBD2. The CDR3 has 15 amino acids. Trimming cost V 10 bases and J 4 bases; bases outside gene matches: 9. Germline values: CDR1 MNHEY, CDR2 SMNVEV (reference sequence).

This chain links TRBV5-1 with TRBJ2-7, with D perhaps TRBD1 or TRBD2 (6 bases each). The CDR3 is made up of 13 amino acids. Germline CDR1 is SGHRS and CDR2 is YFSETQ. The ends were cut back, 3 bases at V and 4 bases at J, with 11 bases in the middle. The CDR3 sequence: CASSSGALYEQYF. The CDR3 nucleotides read TGCGCCAGCAGCTCGGGGGCCCTTTACGAGCAGTACTTC.

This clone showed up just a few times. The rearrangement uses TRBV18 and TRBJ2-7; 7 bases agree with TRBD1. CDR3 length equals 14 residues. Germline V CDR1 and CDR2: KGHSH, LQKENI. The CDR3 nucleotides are TGTGCGTGCGCCAAGGGGACAGTGACCTACGAGCAGTACTTC. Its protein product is CACAKGTVTYEQYF.

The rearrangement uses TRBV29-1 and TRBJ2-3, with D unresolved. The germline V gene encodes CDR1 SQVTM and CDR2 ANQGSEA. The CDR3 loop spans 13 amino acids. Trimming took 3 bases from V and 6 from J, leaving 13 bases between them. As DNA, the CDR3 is TGCAGCGTTGAGAACCAACTGGCGGATACGCAGTATTTT. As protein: CSVENQLADTQYF.

This chain's CDR3 is CASTLLEVGTAYGYTF. The CDR3 DNA reads as TGTGCCAGCACCTTACTGGAGGTCGGGACAGCCTATGGCTACACCTTC. J is TRBJ1-2 and V is TRBV6-6, with 7 bases aligning to TRBD1. The CDR3 is 16 amino acids. Trimming cost V 7 bases and J 4 bases; bases outside gene matches: 15. Germline assignment: CDR1 MNHNY and CDR2 SVGAGI (reference sequence).

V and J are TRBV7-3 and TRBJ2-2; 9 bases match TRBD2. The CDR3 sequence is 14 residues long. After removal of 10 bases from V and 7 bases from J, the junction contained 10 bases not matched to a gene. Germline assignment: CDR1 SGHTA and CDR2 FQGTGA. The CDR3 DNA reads TGTGCCACCAAAATAGCGGGAGCTAGCGGGGAGCTGTTTTTT. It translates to CATKIAGASGELFF.

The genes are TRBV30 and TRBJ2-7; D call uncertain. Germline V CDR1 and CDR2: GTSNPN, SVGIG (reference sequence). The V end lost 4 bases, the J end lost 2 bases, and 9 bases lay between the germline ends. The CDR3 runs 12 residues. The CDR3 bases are TGTGCCTGGAATCCAGGCACCTACGAGCAGTACTTC. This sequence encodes CAWNPGTYEQYF.

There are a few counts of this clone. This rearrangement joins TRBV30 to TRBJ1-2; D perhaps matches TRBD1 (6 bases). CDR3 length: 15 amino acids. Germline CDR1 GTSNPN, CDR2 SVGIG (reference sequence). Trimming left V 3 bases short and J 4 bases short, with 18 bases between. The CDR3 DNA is TGTGCCTGGAGCCCTGCGGGGGGCCGAGTCTATGGCTACACCTTC. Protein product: CAWSPAGGRVYGYTF.

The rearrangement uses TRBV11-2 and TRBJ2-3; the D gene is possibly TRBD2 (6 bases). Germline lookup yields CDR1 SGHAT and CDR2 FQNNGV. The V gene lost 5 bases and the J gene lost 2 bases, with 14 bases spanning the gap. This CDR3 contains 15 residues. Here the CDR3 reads CASSTRAGYTDTQYF. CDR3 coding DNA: TGTGCCAGCAGCACCAGGGCGGGGTACACAGATACGCAGTATTTT.

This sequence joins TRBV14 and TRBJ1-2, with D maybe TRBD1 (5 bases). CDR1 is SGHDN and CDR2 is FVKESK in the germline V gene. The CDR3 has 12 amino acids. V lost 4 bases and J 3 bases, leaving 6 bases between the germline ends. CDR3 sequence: CASSPGHYGYTF. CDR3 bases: TGTGCCAGCAGCCCGGGACACTATGGCTACACCTTC.

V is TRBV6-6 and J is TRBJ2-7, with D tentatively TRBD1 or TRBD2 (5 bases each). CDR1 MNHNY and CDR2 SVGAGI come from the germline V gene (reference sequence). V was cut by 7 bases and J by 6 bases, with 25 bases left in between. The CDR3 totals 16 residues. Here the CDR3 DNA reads TGTGCCAGCACCCCTTTCCTCGGGACCGTTCCCAGCGAGCAGTACTTC. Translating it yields CASTPFLGTVPSEQYF.

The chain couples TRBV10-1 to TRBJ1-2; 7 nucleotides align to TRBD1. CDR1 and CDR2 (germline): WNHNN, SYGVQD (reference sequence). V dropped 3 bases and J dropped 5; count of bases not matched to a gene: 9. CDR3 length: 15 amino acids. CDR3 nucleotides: TGCGCCAGCAGTGACCGGGACAGCCAACCTTATGGCTACACCTTC. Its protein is CASSDRDSQPYGYTF.